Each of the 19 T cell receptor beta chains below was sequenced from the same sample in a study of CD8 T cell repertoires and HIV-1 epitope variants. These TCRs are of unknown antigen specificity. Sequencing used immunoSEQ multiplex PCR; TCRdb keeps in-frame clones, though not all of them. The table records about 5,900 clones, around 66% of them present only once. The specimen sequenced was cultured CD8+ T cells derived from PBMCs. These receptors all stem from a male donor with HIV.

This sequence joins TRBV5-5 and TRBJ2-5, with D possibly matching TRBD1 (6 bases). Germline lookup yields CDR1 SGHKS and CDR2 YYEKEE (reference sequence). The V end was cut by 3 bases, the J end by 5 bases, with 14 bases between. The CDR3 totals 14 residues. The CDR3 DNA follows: TGTGCCAGCAGCTATAGACAGGCAGTGGAGACCCAGTACTTC. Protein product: CASSYRQAVETQYF. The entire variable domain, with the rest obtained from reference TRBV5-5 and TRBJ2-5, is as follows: DAGVTQSPTHLIKTRGQQVTLRCSPISGHKSVSWYQQVLGQGPQFIFQYYEKEERGRGNFPDRFSARQFPNYSSELNVNALLLGDSALYLCASSYRQAVETQYFGPGTRLLVL.

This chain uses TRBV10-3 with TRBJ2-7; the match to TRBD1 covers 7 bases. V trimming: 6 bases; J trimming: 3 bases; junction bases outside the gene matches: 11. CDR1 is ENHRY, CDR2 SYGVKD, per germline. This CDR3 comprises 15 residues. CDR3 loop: CAIRGTDQPFYEQYF. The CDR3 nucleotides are TGTGCCATCAGGGGGACAGATCAACCTTTCTACGAGCAGTACTTC.

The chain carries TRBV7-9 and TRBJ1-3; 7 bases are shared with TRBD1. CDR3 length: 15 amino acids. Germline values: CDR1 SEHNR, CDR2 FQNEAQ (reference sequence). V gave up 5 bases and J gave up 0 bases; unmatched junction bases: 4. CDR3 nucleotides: TGTGCCAGCAGCAACGGGACAGTCTCTGGAAACACCATATATTTT. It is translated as CASSNGTVSGNTIYF. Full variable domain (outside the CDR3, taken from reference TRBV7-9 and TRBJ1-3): DTGVSQNPRHKITKRGQNVTFRCDPISEHNRLYWYRQTLGQGPEFLTYFQNEAQLEKSRLLSDRFSAERPKGSFSTLEIQRTEQGDSAMYLCASSNGTVSGNTIYFGEGSWLTVV.

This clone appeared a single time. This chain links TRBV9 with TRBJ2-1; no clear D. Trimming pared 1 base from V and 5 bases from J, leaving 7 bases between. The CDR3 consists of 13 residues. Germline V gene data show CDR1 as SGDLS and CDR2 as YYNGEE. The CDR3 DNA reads TGTGCCAGCAGCGTAATGAGAGACAATGAGCAGTTCTTC. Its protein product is CASSVMRDNEQFF.

This CDR3 is CASSVDRGHSTDTQYF. The CDR3, as DNA: TGTGCCAGCAGCGTAGACAGGGGGCATAGCACAGATACGCAGTATTTT. The chain is built from TRBV9 and TRBJ2-3, with TRBD1 matching 9 bases. V was clipped by 0 bases and J by 0 bases; unmatched bases: 2. The CDR3 length is 16 residues. CDR1 SGDLS and CDR2 YYNGEE come from the germline V gene.

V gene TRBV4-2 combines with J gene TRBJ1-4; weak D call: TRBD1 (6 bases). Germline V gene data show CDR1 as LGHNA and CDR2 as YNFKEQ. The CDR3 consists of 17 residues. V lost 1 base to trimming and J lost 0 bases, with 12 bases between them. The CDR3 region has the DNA TGTGCCAGCAGCCAAGGGCAGGGGATTGCAACTAATGAAAAACTGTTTTTT. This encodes CASSQGQGIATNEKLFF.

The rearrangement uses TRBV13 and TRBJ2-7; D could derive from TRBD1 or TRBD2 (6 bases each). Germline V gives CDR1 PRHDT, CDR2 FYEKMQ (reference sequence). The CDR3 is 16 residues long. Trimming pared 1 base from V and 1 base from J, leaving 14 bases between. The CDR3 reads CASSLESGGGSYEQYF. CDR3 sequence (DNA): TGTGCCAGCAGCTTAGAATCAGGAGGGGGATCCTACGAGCAGTACTTC.

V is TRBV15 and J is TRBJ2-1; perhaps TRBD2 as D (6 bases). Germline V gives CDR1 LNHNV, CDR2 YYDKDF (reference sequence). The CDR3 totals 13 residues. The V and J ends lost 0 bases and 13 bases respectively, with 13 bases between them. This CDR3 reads CATSRDLAHDQFF. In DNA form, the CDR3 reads TGTGCCACCAGCAGAGATCTAGCGCACGACCAGTTCTTC. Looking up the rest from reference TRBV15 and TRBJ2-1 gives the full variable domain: DAMVIQNPRYQVTQFGKPVTLSCSQTLNHNVMYWYQQKSSQAPKLLFHYYDKDFNNEADTPDNFQSRRPNTSFCFLDIRSPGLGDTAMYLCATSRDLAHDQFFGPGTRLTVL.

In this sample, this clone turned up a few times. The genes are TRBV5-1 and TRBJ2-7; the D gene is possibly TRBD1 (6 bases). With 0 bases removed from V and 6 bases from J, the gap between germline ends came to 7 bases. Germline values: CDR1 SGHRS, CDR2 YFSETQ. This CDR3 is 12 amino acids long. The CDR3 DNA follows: TGCGCCAGCAGCTTGGACAGGGTCGAGCAGTACTTC. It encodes CASSLDRVEQYF.

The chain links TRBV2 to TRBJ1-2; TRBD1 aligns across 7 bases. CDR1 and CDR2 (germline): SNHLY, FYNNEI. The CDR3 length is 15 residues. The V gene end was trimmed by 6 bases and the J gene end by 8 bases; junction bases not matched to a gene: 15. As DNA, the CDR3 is TGTGCCAGCAGCGACGGGGAGGGGGCGCAGGGGGGCTACACCTTC. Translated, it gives CASSDGEGAQGGYTF.

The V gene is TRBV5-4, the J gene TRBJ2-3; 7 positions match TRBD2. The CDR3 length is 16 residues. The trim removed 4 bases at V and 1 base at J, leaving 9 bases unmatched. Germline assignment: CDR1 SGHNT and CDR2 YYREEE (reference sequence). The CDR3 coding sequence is TGTGCCAGCAGCGGGGGAGGGACGAGGGGCACAGATACGCAGTATTTT. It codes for CASSGGGTRGTDTQYF.

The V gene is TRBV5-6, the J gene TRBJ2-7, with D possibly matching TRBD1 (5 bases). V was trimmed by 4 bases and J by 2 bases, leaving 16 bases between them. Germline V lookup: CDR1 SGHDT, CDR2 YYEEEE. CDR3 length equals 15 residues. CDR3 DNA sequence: TGTGCCAGCAGCCCTGTTGGGGCCAAAGCCTACGAGCAGTACTTC. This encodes CASSPVGAKAYEQYF. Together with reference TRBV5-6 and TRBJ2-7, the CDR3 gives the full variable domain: DAGVTQSPTHLIKTRGQQVTLRCSPKSGHDTVSWYQQALGQGPQFIFQYYEEEERQRGNFPDRFSGHQFPNYSSELNVNALLLGDSALYLCASSPVGAKAYEQYFGPGTRLTVT.

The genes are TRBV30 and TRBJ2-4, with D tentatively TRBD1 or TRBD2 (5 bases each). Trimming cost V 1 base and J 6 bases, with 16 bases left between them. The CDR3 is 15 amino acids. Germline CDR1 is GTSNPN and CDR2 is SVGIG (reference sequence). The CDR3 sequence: CAWSAGSGAGNIQYF. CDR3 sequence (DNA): TGTGCCTGGAGTGCCGGGTCCGGGGCGGGAAACATTCAGTACTTC.

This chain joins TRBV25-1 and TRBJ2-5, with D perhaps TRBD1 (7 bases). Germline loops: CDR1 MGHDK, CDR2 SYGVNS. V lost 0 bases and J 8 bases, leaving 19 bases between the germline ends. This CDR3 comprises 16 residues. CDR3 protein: CASSEYDTGDSGTQYF. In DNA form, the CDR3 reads TGTGCCAGCAGTGAATACGATACAGGGGACTCAGGAACCCAGTACTTC.

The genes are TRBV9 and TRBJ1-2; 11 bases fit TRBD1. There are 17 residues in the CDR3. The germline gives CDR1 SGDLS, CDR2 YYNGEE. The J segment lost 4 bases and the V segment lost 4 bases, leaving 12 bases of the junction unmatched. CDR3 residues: CASSTRDRGDLGYGYTF. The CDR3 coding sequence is TGTGCCAGCAGCACCCGGGACAGGGGGGATTTAGGCTATGGCTACACCTTC.

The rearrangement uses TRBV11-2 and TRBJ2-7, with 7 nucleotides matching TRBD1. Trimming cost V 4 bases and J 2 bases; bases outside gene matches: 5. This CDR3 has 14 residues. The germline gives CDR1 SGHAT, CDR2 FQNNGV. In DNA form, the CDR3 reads TGTGCCAGCAGCTCGGGACAGCAAGCCTACGAGCAGTACTTC. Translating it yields CASSSGQQAYEQYF. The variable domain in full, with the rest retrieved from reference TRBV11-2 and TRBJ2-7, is EAGVAQSPRYKIIEKRQSVAFWCNPISGHATLYWYQQILGQGPKLLIQFQNNGVVDDSQLPKDRFSAERLKGVDSTLKIQPAKLEDSAVYLCASSSGQQAYEQYFGPGTRLTVT.

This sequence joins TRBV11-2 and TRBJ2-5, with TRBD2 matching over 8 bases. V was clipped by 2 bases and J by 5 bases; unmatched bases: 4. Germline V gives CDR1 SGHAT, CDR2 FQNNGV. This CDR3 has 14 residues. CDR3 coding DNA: TGTGCCAGCAGCTTAAGTCTAGCGGGCGAGACCCAGTACTTC. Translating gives CASSLSLAGETQYF.

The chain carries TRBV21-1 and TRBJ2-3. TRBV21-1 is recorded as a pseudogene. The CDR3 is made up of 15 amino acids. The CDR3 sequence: CASSEIPRRTDTQYF. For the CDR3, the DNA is TGTGCCAGCAGCGAGATACCGAGACGGACAGATACGCAGTATTTT.

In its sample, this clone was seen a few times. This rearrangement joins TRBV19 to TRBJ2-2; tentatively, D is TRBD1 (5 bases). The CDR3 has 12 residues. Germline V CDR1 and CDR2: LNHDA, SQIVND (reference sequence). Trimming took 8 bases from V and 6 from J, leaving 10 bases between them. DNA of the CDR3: TGTGCCAGTGGGTGGGGCCCCGGGGAGCTGTTTTTT. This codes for CASGWGPGELFF.